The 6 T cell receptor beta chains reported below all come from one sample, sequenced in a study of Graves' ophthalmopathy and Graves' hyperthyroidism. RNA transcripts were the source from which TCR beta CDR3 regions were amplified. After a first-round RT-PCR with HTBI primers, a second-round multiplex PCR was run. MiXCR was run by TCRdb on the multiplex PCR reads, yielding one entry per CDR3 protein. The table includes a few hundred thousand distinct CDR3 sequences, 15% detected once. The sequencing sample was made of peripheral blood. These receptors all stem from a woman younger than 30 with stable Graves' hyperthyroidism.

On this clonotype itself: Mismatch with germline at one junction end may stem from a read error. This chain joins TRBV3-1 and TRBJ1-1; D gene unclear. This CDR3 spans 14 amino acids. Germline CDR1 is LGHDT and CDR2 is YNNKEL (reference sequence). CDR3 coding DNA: TGTGTCAGCAGCGAAAGACTAGTGAACACTGAAGCTTTCTTT. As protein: CVSSERLVNTEAFF.

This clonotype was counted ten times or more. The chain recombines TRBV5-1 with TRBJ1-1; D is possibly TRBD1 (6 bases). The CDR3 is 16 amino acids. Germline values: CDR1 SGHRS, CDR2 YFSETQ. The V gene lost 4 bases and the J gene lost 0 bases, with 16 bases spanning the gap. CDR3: CASSPKVGQMNTEAFF. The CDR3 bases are TGCGCCAGCAGCCCAAAGGTCGGACAGATGAACACTGAAGCTTTCTTT.

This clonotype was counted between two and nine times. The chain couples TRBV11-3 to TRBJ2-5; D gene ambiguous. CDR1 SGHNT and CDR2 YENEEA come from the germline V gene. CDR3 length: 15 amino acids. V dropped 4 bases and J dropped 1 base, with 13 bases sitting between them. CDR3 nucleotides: TGTGCCAGCAGCTATAAACAGATTTTCCAAGAGACCCAGTACTTC. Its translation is CASSYKQIFQETQYF.

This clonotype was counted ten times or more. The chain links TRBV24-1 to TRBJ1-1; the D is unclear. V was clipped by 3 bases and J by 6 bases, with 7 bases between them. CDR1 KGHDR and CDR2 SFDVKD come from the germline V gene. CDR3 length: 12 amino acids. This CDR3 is CATSDLDSEAFF. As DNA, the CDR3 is TGTGCCACCAGTGATCTGGACTCTGAAGCTTTCTTT.

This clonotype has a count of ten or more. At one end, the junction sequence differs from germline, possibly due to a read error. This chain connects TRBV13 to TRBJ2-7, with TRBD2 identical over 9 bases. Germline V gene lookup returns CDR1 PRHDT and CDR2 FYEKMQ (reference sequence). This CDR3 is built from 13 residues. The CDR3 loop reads CASNLLAGQEQYF. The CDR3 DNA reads TGTGCCAGCAACTTACTAGCGGGCCAAGAGCAGTACTTC. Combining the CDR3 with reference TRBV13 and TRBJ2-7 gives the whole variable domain AAGVIQSPRHLIKEKRETATLKCYPIPRHDTVYWYQQGPGQDPQFLISFYEKMQSDKGSIPDRFSAQQFSDYHSELNMSSLELGDSALYFCASNLLAGQEQYFGPGTRLTVT.

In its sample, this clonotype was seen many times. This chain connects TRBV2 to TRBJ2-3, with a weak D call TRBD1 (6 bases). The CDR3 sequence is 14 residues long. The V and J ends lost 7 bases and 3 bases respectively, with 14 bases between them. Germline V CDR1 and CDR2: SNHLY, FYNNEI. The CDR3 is CASIQQGYTDTQYF. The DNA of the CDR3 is TGTGCCAGCATCCAACAGGGATATACAGATACGCAGTATTTT.